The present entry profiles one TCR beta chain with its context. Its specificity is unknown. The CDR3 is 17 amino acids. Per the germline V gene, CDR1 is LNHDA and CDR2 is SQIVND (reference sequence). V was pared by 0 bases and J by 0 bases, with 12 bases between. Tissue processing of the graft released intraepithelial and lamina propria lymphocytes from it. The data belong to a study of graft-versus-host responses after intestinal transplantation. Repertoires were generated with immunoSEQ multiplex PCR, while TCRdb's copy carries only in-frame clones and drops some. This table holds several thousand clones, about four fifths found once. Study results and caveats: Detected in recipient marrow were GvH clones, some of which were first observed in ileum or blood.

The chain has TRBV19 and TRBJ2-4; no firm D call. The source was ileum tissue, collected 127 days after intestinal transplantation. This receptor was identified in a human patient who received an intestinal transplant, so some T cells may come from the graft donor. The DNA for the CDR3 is TGTGCCAGTAGTATAGATCCCCCCGGTCTAGCCAAAAACATTCAGTACTTC. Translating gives CASSIDPPGLAKNIQYF.